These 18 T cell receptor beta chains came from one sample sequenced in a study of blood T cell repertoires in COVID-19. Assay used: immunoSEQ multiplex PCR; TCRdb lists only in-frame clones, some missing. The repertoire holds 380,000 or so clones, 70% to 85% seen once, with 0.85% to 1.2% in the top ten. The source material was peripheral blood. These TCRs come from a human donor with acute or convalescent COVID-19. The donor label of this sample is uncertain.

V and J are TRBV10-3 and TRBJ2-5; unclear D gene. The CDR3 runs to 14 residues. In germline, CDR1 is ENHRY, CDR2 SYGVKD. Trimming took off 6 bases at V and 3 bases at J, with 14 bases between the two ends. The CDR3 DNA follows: TGTGCCATCAGGGTCTCGCGGATAGAAGAGACCCAGTACTTC. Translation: CAIRVSRIEETQYF.

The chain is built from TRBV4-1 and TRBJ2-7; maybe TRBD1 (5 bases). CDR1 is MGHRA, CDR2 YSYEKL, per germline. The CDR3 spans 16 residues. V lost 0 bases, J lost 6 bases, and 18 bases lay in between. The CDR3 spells CASSQDINVRRGEQYF. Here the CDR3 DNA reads TGCGCCAGCAGCCAAGATATCAACGTAAGAAGGGGCGAGCAGTACTTC.

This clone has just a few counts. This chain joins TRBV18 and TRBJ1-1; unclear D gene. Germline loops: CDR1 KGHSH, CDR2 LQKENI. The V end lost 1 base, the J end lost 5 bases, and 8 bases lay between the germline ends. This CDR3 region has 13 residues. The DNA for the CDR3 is TGTGCCAGCTCACCACAGGAGGTGACTGAAGCTTTCTTT. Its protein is CASSPQEVTEAFF.

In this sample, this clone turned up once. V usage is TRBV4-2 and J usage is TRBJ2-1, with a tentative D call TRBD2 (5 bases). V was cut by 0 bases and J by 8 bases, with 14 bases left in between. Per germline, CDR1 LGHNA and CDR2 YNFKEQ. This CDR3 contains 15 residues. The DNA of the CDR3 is TGTGCCAGCAGCCAAGAGTGGAATACTAGGGATGAGCAGTTCTTC. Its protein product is CASSQEWNTRDEQFF.

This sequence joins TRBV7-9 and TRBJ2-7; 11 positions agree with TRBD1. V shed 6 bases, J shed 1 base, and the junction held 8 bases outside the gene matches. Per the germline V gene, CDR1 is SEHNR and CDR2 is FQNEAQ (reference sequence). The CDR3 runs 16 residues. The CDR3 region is CASSHTGQGASYEQYF. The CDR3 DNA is TGTGCCAGCAGTCATACCGGACAGGGGGCTTCCTACGAGCAGTACTTC.

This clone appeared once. The CDR3 is CASSGRLAGGWETQYF. The CDR3 DNA reads as TGTGCCAGCAGTGGCCGCCTAGCGGGGGGCTGGGAGACCCAGTACTTC. This chain joins TRBV2 and TRBJ2-5; 11 bases are a match to TRBD2. Germline-derived CDR1 and CDR2 are SNHLY and FYNNEI. CDR3 size: 16 residues. V shed 4 bases and J 5 bases; nucleotides not matched to a gene: 9. The full variable domain, in which reference TRBV2 and TRBJ2-5 provide the parts outside the CDR3, is EPEVTQTPSHQVTQMGQEVILRCVPISNHLYFYWYRQILGQKVEFLVSFYNNEISEKSEIFDDQFSVERPDGSNFTLKIRSTKLEDSAMYFCASSGRLAGGWETQYFGPGTRLLVL.

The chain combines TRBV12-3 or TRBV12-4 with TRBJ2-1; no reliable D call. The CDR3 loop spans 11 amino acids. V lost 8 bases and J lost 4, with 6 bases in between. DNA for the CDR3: TGTGCCAGCGTTAGTTACAATGAGCAGTTCTTC. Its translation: CASVSYNEQFF.

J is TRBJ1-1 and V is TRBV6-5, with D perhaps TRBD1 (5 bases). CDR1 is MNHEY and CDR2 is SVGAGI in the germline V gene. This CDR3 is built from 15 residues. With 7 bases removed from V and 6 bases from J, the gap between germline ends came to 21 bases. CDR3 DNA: TGTGCCAGCACCAGGGAACGAATCCCCTCGGCTGAAGCTTTCTTT. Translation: CASTRERIPSAEAFF.

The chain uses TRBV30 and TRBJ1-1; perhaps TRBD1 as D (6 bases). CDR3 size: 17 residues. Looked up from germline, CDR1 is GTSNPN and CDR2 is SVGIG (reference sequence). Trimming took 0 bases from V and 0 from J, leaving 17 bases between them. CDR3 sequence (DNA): TGTGCCTGGAGTGTTGGGGGCGGGTTAGGCCTGAACACTGAAGCTTTCTTT. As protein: CAWSVGGGLGLNTEAFF.

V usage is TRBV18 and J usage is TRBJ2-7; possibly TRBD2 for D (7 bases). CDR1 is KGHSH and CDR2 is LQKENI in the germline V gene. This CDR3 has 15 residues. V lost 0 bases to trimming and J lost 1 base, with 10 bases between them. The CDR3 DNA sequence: TGTGCCAGCTCACCACCGGGAGGGGGATCCTACGAGCAGTACTTC. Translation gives CASSPPGGGSYEQYF. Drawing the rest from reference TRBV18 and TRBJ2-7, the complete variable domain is NAGVMQNPRHLVRRRGQEARLRCSPMKGHSHVYWYRQLPEEGLKFMVYLQKENIIDESGMPKERFSAEFPKEGPSILRIQQVVRGDSAAYFCASSPPGGGSYEQYFGPGTRLTVT.

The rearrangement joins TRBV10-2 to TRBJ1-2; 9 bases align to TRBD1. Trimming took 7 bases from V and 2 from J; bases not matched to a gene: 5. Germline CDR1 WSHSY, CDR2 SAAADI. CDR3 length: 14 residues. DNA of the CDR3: TGCGCCAGCAACAGACAGGGGGACAACTATGGCTACACCTTC. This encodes CASNRQGDNYGYTF.

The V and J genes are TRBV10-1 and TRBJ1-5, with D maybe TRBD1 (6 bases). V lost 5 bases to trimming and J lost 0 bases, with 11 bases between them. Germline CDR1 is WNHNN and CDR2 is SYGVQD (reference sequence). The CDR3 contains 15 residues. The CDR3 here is CASSTQGYSNQPQHF. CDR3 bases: TGCGCCAGCAGTACGCAGGGGTATAGCAATCAGCCCCAGCATTTT.

This CDR3 reads CASSSKGGGTSNEKLFF. CDR3 sequence (DNA): TGTGCCAGCAGCTCAAAAGGTGGTGGGACATCTAATGAAAAACTGTTTTTT. The chain carries TRBV7-9 and TRBJ1-4; a weak D match, TRBD1 (6 bases). The germline V and J ends were trimmed by 4 bases and 3 bases, with 18 bases remaining between them. CDR3 size: 17 residues. The V gene's germline CDR1 is SEHNR and CDR2 FQNEAQ (reference sequence).

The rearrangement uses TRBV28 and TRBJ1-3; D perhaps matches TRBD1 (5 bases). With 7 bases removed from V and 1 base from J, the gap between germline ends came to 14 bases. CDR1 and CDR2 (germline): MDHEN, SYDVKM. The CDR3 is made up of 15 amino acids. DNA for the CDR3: TGTGCCAGCACTTTTTCCGGGGGATCTGGAAACACCATATATTTT. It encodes CASTFSGGSGNTIYF.

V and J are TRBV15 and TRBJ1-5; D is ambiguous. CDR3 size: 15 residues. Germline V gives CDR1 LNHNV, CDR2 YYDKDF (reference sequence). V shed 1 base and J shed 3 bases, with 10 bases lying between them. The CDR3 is CATSRGRIYNQPQHF. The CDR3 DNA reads TGTGCCACCAGCAGAGGAAGAATCTACAATCAGCCCCAGCATTTT. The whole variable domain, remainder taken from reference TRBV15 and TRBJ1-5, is DAMVIQNPRYQVTQFGKPVTLSCSQTLNHNVMYWYQQKSSQAPKLLFHYYDKDFNNEADTPDNFQSRRPNTSFCFLDIRSPGLGDTAMYLCATSRGRIYNQPQHFGDGTRLSIL.

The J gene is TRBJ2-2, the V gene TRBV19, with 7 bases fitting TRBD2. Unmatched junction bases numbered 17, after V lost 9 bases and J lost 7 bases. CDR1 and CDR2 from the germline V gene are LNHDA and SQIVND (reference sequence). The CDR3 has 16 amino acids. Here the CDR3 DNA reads TGTGCCAGCGCACTTGTCCGGGACTATCGGGGCGGGGAGCTGTTTTTT. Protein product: CASALVRDYRGGELFF.

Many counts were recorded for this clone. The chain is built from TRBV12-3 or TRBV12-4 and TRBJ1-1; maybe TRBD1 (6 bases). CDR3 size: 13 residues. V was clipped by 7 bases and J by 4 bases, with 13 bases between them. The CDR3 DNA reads TGTGCCAGCATACAACAGGGAATCACTGAAGCTTTCTTT. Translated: CASIQQGITEAFF.

In nucleotides, the CDR3 is TGCGCCAGCAGCAAAACCGGGACAGGGGGAGAAAAACTGTTTTTT. Translating gives CASSKTGTGGEKLFF. The chain combines TRBV4-1 with TRBJ1-4, with 11 bases matching TRBD1. The V gene end was trimmed by 5 bases and the J gene end by 8 bases; junction bases not matched to a gene: 7. Germline loops: CDR1 MGHRA, CDR2 YSYEKL. This CDR3 comprises 15 residues.